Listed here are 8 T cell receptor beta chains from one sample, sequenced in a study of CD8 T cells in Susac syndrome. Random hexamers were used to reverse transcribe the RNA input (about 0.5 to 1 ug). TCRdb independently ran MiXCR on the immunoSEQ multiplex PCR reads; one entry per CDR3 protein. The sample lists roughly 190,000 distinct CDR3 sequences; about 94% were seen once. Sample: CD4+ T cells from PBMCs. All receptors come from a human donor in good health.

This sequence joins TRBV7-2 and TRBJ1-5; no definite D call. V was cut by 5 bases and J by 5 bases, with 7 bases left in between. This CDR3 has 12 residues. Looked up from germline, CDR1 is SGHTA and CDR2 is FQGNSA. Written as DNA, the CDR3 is TGTGCCAGCAGCACGAGGGATCAGCCCCAGCATTTT. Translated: CASSTRDQPQHF.

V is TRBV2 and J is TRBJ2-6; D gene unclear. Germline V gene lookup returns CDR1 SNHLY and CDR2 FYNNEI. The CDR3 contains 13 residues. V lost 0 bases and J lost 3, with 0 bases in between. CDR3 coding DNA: TGTGCCAGCAGTGAAGCTGGGGCCAACGTCCTGACTTTC. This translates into CASSEAGANVLTF.

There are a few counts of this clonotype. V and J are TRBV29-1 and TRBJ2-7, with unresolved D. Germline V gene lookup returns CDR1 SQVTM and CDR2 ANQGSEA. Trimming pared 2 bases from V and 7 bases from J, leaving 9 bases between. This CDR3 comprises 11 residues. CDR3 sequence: CSVERGGEQYF. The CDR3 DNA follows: TGCAGCGTTGAAAGAGGTGGTGAGCAGTACTTC.

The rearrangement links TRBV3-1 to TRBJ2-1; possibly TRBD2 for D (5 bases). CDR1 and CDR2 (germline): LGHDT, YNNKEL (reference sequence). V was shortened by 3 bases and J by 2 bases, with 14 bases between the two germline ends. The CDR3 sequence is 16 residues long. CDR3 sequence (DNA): TGTGCCAGCAGCCAGGAAACTAGTCTCCCCTACAATGAGCAGTTCTTC. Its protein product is CASSQETSLPYNEQFF.

The CDR3 spells CASSFPATYNEQFF. DNA of the CDR3: TGTGCCAGCAGTTTTCCCGCGACCTACAATGAGCAGTTCTTC. The chain uses TRBV28 and TRBJ2-1; D call uncertain. The CDR3 contains 14 residues. Trimming left V 3 bases short and J 2 bases short, with 8 bases between. Germline-derived CDR1 and CDR2 are MDHEN and SYDVKM.

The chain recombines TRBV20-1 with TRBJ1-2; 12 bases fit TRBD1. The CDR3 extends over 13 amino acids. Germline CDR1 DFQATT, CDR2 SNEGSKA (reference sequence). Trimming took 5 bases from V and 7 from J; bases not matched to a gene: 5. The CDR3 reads CSAFPGQGAGYTF. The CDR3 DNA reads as TGCAGTGCTTTCCCGGGACAGGGGGCTGGCTACACCTTC.

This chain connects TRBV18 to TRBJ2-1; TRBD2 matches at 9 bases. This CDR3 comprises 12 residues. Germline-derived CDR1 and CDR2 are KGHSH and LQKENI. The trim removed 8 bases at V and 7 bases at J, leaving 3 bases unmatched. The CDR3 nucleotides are TGTGCCAGCCGTAGCGGGAGTAATGAGCAGTTCTTC. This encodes CASRSGSNEQFF.

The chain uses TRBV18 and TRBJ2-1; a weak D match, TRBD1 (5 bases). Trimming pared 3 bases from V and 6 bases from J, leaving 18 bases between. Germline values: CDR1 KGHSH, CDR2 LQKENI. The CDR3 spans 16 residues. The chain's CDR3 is CASSPSISRVGNEQFF. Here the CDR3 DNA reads TGTGCCAGCTCACCCTCGATATCCAGGGTGGGCAATGAGCAGTTCTTC.